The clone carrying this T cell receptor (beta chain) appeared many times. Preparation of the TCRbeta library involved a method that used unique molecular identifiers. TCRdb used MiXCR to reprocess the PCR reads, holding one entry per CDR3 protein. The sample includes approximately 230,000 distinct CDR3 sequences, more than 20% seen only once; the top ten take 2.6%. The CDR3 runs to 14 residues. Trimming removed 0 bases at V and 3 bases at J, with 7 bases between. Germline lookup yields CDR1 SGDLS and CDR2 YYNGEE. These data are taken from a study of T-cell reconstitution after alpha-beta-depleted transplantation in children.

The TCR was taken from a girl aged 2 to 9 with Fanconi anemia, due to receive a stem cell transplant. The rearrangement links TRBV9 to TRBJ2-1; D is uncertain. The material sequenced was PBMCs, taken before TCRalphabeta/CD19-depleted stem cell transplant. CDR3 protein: CASSVDVDYNEQFF. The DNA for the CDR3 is TGTGCCAGCAGCGTAGATGTTGACTACAATGAGCAGTTCTTC.